This TCR beta chain stems from a study of graft-versus-host responses after intestinal transplantation. Looking at the study overall: Multivisceral, liver-intestinal, or isolated intestinal transplants were performed in recipients. Every one of the recipients received anti-thymocyte globulin induction and afterwards took tacrolimus and steroids for about 3 years.

The J segment lost 3 bases and the V segment lost 5 bases, leaving 6 bases of the junction unmatched. The CDR3 has 14 residues. Germline assignment: CDR1 MNHEY and CDR2 SMNVEV (reference sequence). Profiled with immunoSEQ multiplex PCR; TCRdb holds only in-frame clones, not every one. The sample lists 100,000 to 120,000 clones; 90% to 95% were seen once. The study, taken as a whole, reports: The authors found GvH clones in recipient marrow, some appearing first in ileum or blood.

Concerning this clone: The target antigen is unknown.

The rearrangement links TRBV27 to TRBJ2-7; 8 bases line up with TRBD1. Specimen: unstimulated CD8+ T cells sorted from spleen or lymph node cells, collected before intestinal transplant. The sequence came from a human donor who received an intestinal transplant. DNA for the CDR3: TGTGCCAGCAGTCTCGGGACAGGACTCTACGAGCAGTACTTC. It codes for CASSLGTGLYEQYF.